This TCR beta chain was identified during a study of cytotoxic CD8 clonotypes in ibrutinib-treated CLL (dated by TCRdb to 2020 to 2023). About the study as a whole: The cohort had around twelve relapsed/refractory and approximately 15 treatment-naive patients; some 17 were IGHV unmutated. Responses were partial in roughly 24 patients and complete in 2; after median about 63 months follow-up, some 14 stayed in remission and some twelve progressed. An average of roughly 250,000 productive templates and approximately 90,000 productive rearrangements was obtained per sample. Samples at response were collected after a median of about twelve months of treatment, with a range of about 6 to 40 months. Longitudinal samples were available for about 30% of the 86 trial participants. Every remission and progressive disease sample was obtained while ibrutinib was still being received by the patients. Cryopreserved peripheral blood mononuclear cells were collected at three points: before therapy, at response, and at either sustained remission or disease progression.

Note on this clone: What antigen it recognizes has not been identified. The record has no base qualities; no much larger clone is one base away.

A MiSeq instrument was used for deep resolution sequencing, which targeted depths ranging from 1 in 1 million up to 1 in 200,000 T cells, with coverage averaging 10x for each clonotype. The immunoSEQ hsTCRB Kit was used to generate TCR beta libraries. In the paper's pipeline: ImmunoSEQ Data Assistant and ImmunoSEQ Analyzer were used for data analysis, and V, D and J genes were assigned according to IMGT definitions. Clonality, which ranges from 0 to 1, was calculated as one minus the normalized Shannon entropy of productive rearrangement frequencies. Public clonotype analysis was restricted to overrepresented clonotypes comprising at least 0.05% of each patient's repertoire. Repertoires from thirteen age-matched healthy donors in immuneACCESS were used as clonality controls. This immuneACCESS table, as held by TCRdb, lists in-frame sequences with V and J called but not all clones. Of the missing ones, under half trace to an unresolved V gene in checked studies; the others have no known cause. The V and J calls and clone size are taken from that table; D and trimming were inferred from the DNA. This sample has about 76,000 clones in its table, and around 78% of those were observed once. The biggest ten clones account for 38% of the sample.

Study-wide findings and limitations: Sampling times were not matched between sustained-remission and progressing patients, and lymph node repertoires were not studied. At baseline, clonality was higher than in age-matched healthy donors and showed a strong correlation with circulating CD8+ T-cell counts. Public clonotypes were found to be uncommon and were observed to contract or remain stable during treatment; the increase in clonality was shown to reflect expansion of private clonotypes at ibrutinib response. Clonality rose at ibrutinib response, remained stable during sustained remission, and dropped back toward baseline at progression.

The junction shows trimming of 6 bases on V and 7 bases on J, plus 12 bases between the germline ends. CDR1 and CDR2 were assigned from the germline V gene as MDHEN and SYDVKM. The CDR3 covers 13 residues, taking in both the cysteine and the phenylalanine. Just the 39-base CDR3 DNA is kept, in frame starting at base 1. In the paper's terms, the time point label means: 20 to 25 months on ibrutinib. For TCR beta library preparation, roughly 2 micrograms of genomic DNA were isolated from cryopreserved PBMCs. High-throughput TCR beta sequencing was performed on longitudinal blood samples from CLL patients receiving ibrutinib monotherapy. Patients were enrolled in a phase 2 open-label single-center ibrutinib monotherapy trial.

The material sequenced was PBMCs, taken after 24 months of ibrutinib treatment. This sequence uses TRBV28 and TRBJ2-2, with the D segment identity uncertain. This receptor was obtained from a human donor with chronic lymphocytic leukemia. The DNA is as follows: TGTGCCAGCAGCCCGGCGGTATTCGGGGAGCTGTTTTTT. Its translation reads: CASSPAVFGELFF. Full variable domain (CDR3 extended with the reference TRBV28 and TRBJ2-2 proteins): DVKVTQSSRYLVKRTGEKVFLECVQDMDHENMFWYRQDPGLGLRLIYFSYDVKMKEKGDIPEGYSVSREKKERFSLILESASTNQTSMYLCASSPAVFGELFFGEGSRLTVL.